These 27 T cell receptor beta chains share one sample of origin, sequenced in a study of cytomegalovirus exposure and HLA in healthy donors. The PCR used 60 Vbeta and 13 Jbeta primers. Only in-frame clones appear in the TCRdb table, and some are missing; sequencing was by immunoSEQ multiplex PCR. The data contain around 230,000 clones, 80% to 90% of them singletons. The material sequenced was PBMCs. These TCRs come from a girl aged 2 to 10 in good health and CMV-seronegative.

The gene calls are TRBV9 and TRBJ2-3; D gene unclear. The V end lost 3 bases, the J end lost 10 bases, and 9 bases lay between the germline ends. Germline CDR1 SGDLS, CDR2 YYNGEE. The CDR3 extends over 11 amino acids. CDR3 loop: CASSDPYAQYF. The CDR3 DNA follows: TGTGCCAGCAGCGACCCCTATGCGCAGTATTTT.

The gene calls are TRBV2 and TRBJ2-3; 9 positions match TRBD1. Looked up from germline, CDR1 is SNHLY and CDR2 is FYNNEI. This CDR3 comprises 15 residues. V shed 6 bases, J shed 0 bases, and the junction held 4 bases outside the gene matches. The CDR3 loop reads CASSGTGSSTDTQYF. CDR3 bases: TGTGCCAGCAGCGGGACAGGGTCTAGCACAGATACGCAGTATTTT. The whole variable domain, filled in from reference TRBV2 and TRBJ2-3, reads EPEVTQTPSHQVTQMGQEVILRCVPISNHLYFYWYRQILGQKVEFLVSFYNNEISEKSEIFDDQFSVERPDGSNFTLKIRSTKLEDSAMYFCASSGTGSSTDTQYFGPGTRLTVL.

This sequence joins TRBV6-6 and TRBJ2-5; 7 positions agree with TRBD1. With V trimmed by 1 base and J by 5 bases, 4 bases remained unmatched. The germline gives CDR1 MNHNY, CDR2 SVGAGI (reference sequence). This CDR3 has 14 residues. CDR3 sequence reads: CASSYLEQGETQYF. CDR3 bases: TGTGCCAGCAGTTACTTAGAACAGGGGGAGACCCAGTACTTC.

The chain recombines TRBV19 with TRBJ2-7, with 8 nucleotides matching TRBD2. The CDR3 runs 15 residues. The junction had 10 bases not matched to a gene; V was cut back by 7 bases and J by 2 bases. Germline values: CDR1 LNHDA, CDR2 SQIVND (reference sequence). The CDR3 DNA reads TGTGCCAGTACCCGGTCTAGCGGGTTTGCCTACGAGCAGTACTTC. It is translated as CASTRSSGFAYEQYF.

The CDR3 loop reads CASSQEGDRGLRNTEAFF. In nucleotides, the CDR3 is TGCGCCAGCAGCCAAGAAGGAGACAGGGGGCTACGGAACACTGAAGCTTTCTTT. V is TRBV4-1 and J is TRBJ1-1; TRBD1 aligns across 10 bases. This CDR3 is 18 amino acids long. The germline V gene encodes CDR1 MGHRA and CDR2 YSYEKL. V shed 0 bases and J 1 base; nucleotides not matched to a gene: 8.

The chain uses TRBV5-6 and TRBJ1-3; no clear D. Germline V gene sequence: CDR1 SGHDT, CDR2 YYEEEE. The CDR3 is 14 residues long. Trimming took 0 bases from V and 0 from J, leaving 4 bases between them. The CDR3 sequence: CASSLALSGNTIYF. Here the CDR3 DNA reads TGTGCCAGCAGCTTGGCCCTCTCTGGAAACACCATATATTTT.

The chain joins TRBV19 to TRBJ2-7, with D possibly matching TRBD1 (6 bases). The ends were cut back, 4 bases at V and 3 bases at J, with 10 bases in the middle. Germline V lookup: CDR1 LNHDA, CDR2 SQIVND (reference sequence). The CDR3 contains 13 residues. The CDR3 bases are TGTGCCAGTAGTAAGGGCAGGGGCTACGAGCAGTACTTC. Protein: CASSKGRGYEQYF.

This clone has just a few counts. The chain is built from TRBV5-1 and TRBJ1-6; D is ambiguous. The ends were cut back, 6 bases at V and 7 bases at J, with 17 bases in the middle. The CDR3 spans 15 residues. Germline V gene sequence: CDR1 SGHRS, CDR2 YFSETQ. This CDR3 is CASTVAIGNNSPLHF. The CDR3 region has the DNA TGCGCCAGCACCGTGGCAATTGGCAACAATTCACCCCTCCACTTT. The whole variable domain, filled in from reference TRBV5-1 and TRBJ1-6, reads KAGVTQTPRYLIKTRGQQVTLSCSPISGHRSVSWYQQTPGQGLQFLFEYFSETQRNKGNFPGRFSGRQFSNSRSEMNVSTLELGDSALYLCASTVAIGNNSPLHFGNGTRLTVT.

CDR3 amino acids: CASSLGSLREKLFF. CDR3 bases: TGTGCCAGCAGCTTAGGGAGCCTGAGGGAAAAACTGTTTTTT. V usage is TRBV5-6 and J usage is TRBJ1-4, with no clear D. The ends were cut back, 2 bases at V and 8 bases at J, with 13 bases in the middle. The CDR3 is 14 residues long. Germline CDR1 SGHDT, CDR2 YYEEEE. Full variable domain (rest looked up from reference TRBV5-6 and TRBJ1-4): DAGVTQSPTHLIKTRGQQVTLRCSPKSGHDTVSWYQQALGQGPQFIFQYYEEEERQRGNFPDRFSGHQFPNYSSELNVNALLLGDSALYLCASSLGSLREKLFFGSGTQLSVL.

This clone came up once. The V gene is TRBV4-2, the J gene TRBJ2-1; unclear D gene. With 5 bases removed from V and 0 bases from J, the gap between germline ends came to 14 bases. Germline loops: CDR1 LGHNA, CDR2 YNFKEQ. The CDR3 has 16 residues. This chain's CDR3 is CASSSVLRSSYNEQFF. The CDR3 nucleotides are TGTGCCAGCAGCAGTGTCCTGCGGAGCTCCTACAATGAGCAGTTCTTC.

The rearrangement links TRBV5-1 to TRBJ2-3, with a weak D call TRBD2 (6 bases). The length of the CDR3 is 17 residues. Germline lookup yields CDR1 SGHRS and CDR2 YFSETQ. Deletions cut 0 bases from V and 0 bases from J, with 14 bases between. The CDR3 sequence is CASSLGLAASSTDTQYF. Here the CDR3 DNA reads TGCGCCAGCAGCTTGGGTTTAGCGGCTTCTAGCACAGATACGCAGTATTTT.

This rearrangement joins TRBV4-1 to TRBJ2-7; 7 nucleotides match TRBD2. Germline CDR1 MGHRA, CDR2 YSYEKL. The J segment lost 4 bases and the V segment lost 4 bases, leaving 10 bases of the junction unmatched. The length of the CDR3 is 15 residues. The CDR3 DNA reads as TGCGCCAGCAGCCCCGGGGAGGGGAATAGGTACGAGCAGTACTTC. It codes for CASSPGEGNRYEQYF.

The V and J genes are TRBV29-1 and TRBJ2-4; 9 nucleotides align to TRBD1. The V gene's germline CDR1 is SQVTM and CDR2 ANQGSEA. Trimming cost V 5 bases and J 3 bases; bases outside gene matches: 5. The CDR3 runs to 14 residues. The DNA of the CDR3 is TGCAGCGTTTCGACAGGGGGGGACAAAAACATTCAGTACTTC. Its protein product is CSVSTGGDKNIQYF.

This rearrangement joins TRBV29-1 to TRBJ2-7; no clear D. This CDR3 comprises 13 residues. V was trimmed by 3 bases and J by 2 bases, leaving 11 bases between them. Germline CDR1 is SQVTM and CDR2 is ANQGSEA. This chain's CDR3 is CSVDSRITYEQYF. CDR3 in DNA: TGCAGCGTTGATTCCAGAATTACCTACGAGCAGTACTTC.

This chain connects TRBV9 to TRBJ2-7; possible D gene TRBD2, 6 bases. The CDR3 is made up of 16 amino acids. Germline V lookup: CDR1 SGDLS, CDR2 YYNGEE. V shed 0 bases and J shed 3 bases, with 16 bases lying between them. CDR3 sequence reads: CASSVAPAGEIYEQYF. In nucleotides, the CDR3 is TGTGCCAGCAGCGTAGCTCCAGCGGGTGAAATCTACGAGCAGTACTTC.

The sample holds one count of this clone. The chain links TRBV27 to TRBJ1-1; 8 bases align to TRBD1. The CDR3 is made up of 17 amino acids. The V and J ends lost 5 bases and 0 bases, in that order; junction bases with no gene match: 11. Germline lookup yields CDR1 MNHEY and CDR2 SMNVEV (reference sequence). The CDR3 sequence is CASSKTLGQAMNTEAFF. Here the CDR3 DNA reads TGTGCCAGCAGTAAAACTTTGGGACAGGCCATGAACACTGAAGCTTTCTTT.

The chain uses TRBV6-1 and TRBJ1-5; D is undetermined. Trimming left V 4 bases short and J 3 bases short, with 10 bases between. CDR3 size: 14 residues. The germline V gene has CDR1 MNHNS and CDR2 SASEGT. Here the CDR3 reads CASSVWQINQPQHF. The CDR3 nucleotides are TGTGCCAGCAGTGTCTGGCAGATCAATCAGCCCCAGCATTTT.

This clone was seen once. The V gene is TRBV27, the J gene TRBJ2-5; TRBD2 agrees at 8 bases. The CDR3 extends over 14 amino acids. Trimming took 6 bases from V and 1 from J; bases not matched to a gene: 4. Germline values: CDR1 MNHEY, CDR2 SMNVEV (reference sequence). As DNA, the CDR3 is TGTGCCAGCAGGACCGGGAGGGTCCAAGAGACCCAGTACTTC. This codes for CASRTGRVQETQYF.

The V call is TRBV5-6, the J call TRBJ2-5; 7 positions match TRBD2. With 0 bases clipped from V and 6 bases from J, the junction kept 8 bases outside the gene matches. The germline V gene encodes CDR1 SGHDT and CDR2 YYEEEE. The CDR3 spans 15 residues. The CDR3 loop reads CASSLVRRGWKTQYF. Here the CDR3 DNA reads TGTGCCAGCAGCTTGGTGCGGCGGGGGTGGAAGACCCAGTACTTC.

The gene calls are TRBV29-1 and TRBJ2-1, with 8 bases identical to TRBD1. Germline assignment: CDR1 SQVTM and CDR2 ANQGSEA. Trimming took 6 bases from V and 1 from J; bases not matched to a gene: 2. This CDR3 contains 13 residues. This chain's CDR3 is CSVRQGSYNEQFF. In nucleotides, the CDR3 is TGCAGCGTCCGACAGGGGTCCTACAATGAGCAGTTCTTC.

This clone was seen a few times. The J gene is TRBJ2-2, the V gene TRBV19; 7 bases are shared with TRBD2. The germline gives CDR1 LNHDA, CDR2 SQIVND (reference sequence). The CDR3 is 15 amino acids. V was pared by 3 bases and J by 5 bases, with 6 bases of the junction left unmatched. The CDR3 coding sequence is TGTGCCAGTAGTATGGGAGGGGCTAGTACCGGGGAGCTGTTTTTT. It is translated as CASSMGGASTGELFF.

J is TRBJ1-3 and V is TRBV6-1, with D unclear. Trimming took 1 base from V and 0 from J, leaving 4 bases between them. Germline V gene lookup returns CDR1 MNHNS and CDR2 SASEGT. The CDR3 has 14 amino acids. In nucleotides, the CDR3 is TGTGCCAGCAGTGAAGGAGGCTCTGGAAACACCATATATTTT. It yields the protein CASSEGGSGNTIYF.

The chain has TRBV30 and TRBJ1-3, with D uncertain. The germline V gene has CDR1 GTSNPN and CDR2 SVGIG (reference sequence). There are 13 residues in the CDR3. The V gene lost 2 bases and the J gene lost 0 bases, with 5 bases spanning the gap. CDR3 bases: TGTGCCTGGAGTATCAACTCTGGAAACACCATATATTTT. Its protein product is CAWSINSGNTIYF.

The chain carries TRBV5-1 and TRBJ2-5, with 7 bases matching TRBD1. The CDR3 has 13 amino acids. Trimming removed 5 bases from V and 2 bases from J; junction bases left unmatched: 3. Germline CDR1 and CDR2: SGHRS and YFSETQ. The CDR3 DNA reads TGCGCCAGCAGTCACAGGGGTCAAGAGACCCAGTACTTC. Amino acid sequence: CASSHRGQETQYF.

This rearrangement joins TRBV6-5 to TRBJ2-1; the D gene is possibly TRBD1 (5 bases). V gave up 2 bases and J gave up 6 bases, with 14 bases separating them. The CDR3 is made up of 15 amino acids. Germline assignment: CDR1 MNHEY and CDR2 SVGAGI. The CDR3, as DNA: TGTGCCAGCAGTTACACAGATATTGGGGCCAATGAGCAGTTCTTC. It is translated as CASSYTDIGANEQFF.

This clone was found a few times. The chain couples TRBV12-5 to TRBJ2-2; 10 bases fit TRBD1. Germline V gene sequence: CDR1 LGHNT, CDR2 FRNRAP. V gave up 6 bases and J gave up 4 bases; unmatched junction bases: 8. The CDR3 is 16 amino acids. Here the CDR3 reads CASGPDRGRVTGELFF. The CDR3 nucleotides are TGTGCTAGTGGCCCTGACAGGGGGCGGGTCACCGGGGAGCTGTTTTTT.

This clone has only a few counts. The gene calls are TRBV7-9 and TRBJ2-5, with 10 bases matching TRBD1. CDR1 and CDR2 from the germline V gene are SEHNR and FQNEAQ (reference sequence). The CDR3 loop spans 15 amino acids. Trimming at V came to 2 bases and at J to 5 bases, leaving 5 bases not matched to a gene. CDR3 nucleotide sequence: TGTGCCAGCAGCTTAAATGGACAGGGGGGTGAGACCCAGTACTTC. Translated, it gives CASSLNGQGGETQYF. The full variable domain, rest sourced from reference TRBV7-9 and TRBJ2-5, is DTGVSQNPRHKITKRGQNVTFRCDPISEHNRLYWYRQTLGQGPEFLTYFQNEAQLEKSRLLSDRFSAERPKGSFSTLEIQRTEQGDSAMYLCASSLNGQGGETQYFGPGTRLLVL.